This T cell receptor beta chain was obtained from a study of OX40 agonist ivuxolimab in advanced cancers. The overall study: Three partial responders included one hepatocellular carcinoma patient and two cutaneous melanoma patients.

Sequenced by immunoSEQ multiplex PCR; TCRdb stores in-frame clones only, minus some. The sample has more than 85,000 clones, around nine tenths seen once. V dropped 1 base and J dropped 6 bases, with 10 bases sitting between them. Germline assignment: CDR1 KGHSH and CDR2 LQKENI. CDR3 length: 13 residues. The receptor comes from an adult with an advanced solid tumor such as melanoma, head and neck, liver or kidney cancer. V and J are TRBV18 and TRBJ2-7; D is uncertain. This specimen was CD4+ or CD8+ T cells sorted from blood, taken in a trial of the OX40 agonist ivuxolimab. As DNA, the CDR3 is TGTGCCAGCTCACCACTCTCCGGCTCCGAGCAGTACTTC. This encodes CASSPLSGSEQYF.